This T cell receptor (beta chain) was identified during a study of blood T cell repertoires in COVID-19. About the study: From T cells, B-cell-depleted T cells, or PBMCs came the material, which was cDNA or gDNA.

J was trimmed by 4 bases and V by 4 bases; bases with no gene match: 3. The length of the CDR3 is 13 residues. CDR1 and CDR2 from the germline V gene are SGHRS and YFSETQ. The table came from immunoSEQ multiplex PCR; TCRdb's copy has only in-frame clones and leaves some out. This table holds approximately 400,000 clones, about 89% found once. As regards this clone: Within the sample, other DNA sequences also encode this same CDR3.

Each exposed participant met a COVID-19 case in the 2 weeks preceding study entry. The receptor was isolated from a woman in her forties who had been exposed to COVID-19. The chain couples TRBV5-1 to TRBJ2-7; 9 bases are a match to TRBD1. Sequencing was done on a sample of PBMCs or T cells enriched from blood (not recorded which). CDR3 in amino acids: CASSAGQGYEQYF. Here the CDR3 DNA reads TGCGCCAGCAGCGCAGGACAGGGGTACGAGCAGTACTTC.